This T cell receptor beta chain was identified during a study of T cells in Graves' hyperthyroidism and ophthalmopathy. A few counts support this clonotype. Germline CDR1 is MNHNY and CDR2 is SVGAGI (reference sequence). Germline trimming cut 7 bases from V and 2 bases from J; bases unmatched to any gene: 7. There are 14 residues in the CDR3. Amplification of TCR beta CDR3 regions was performed using RNA transcripts as template. First-round RT-PCR with HTBI primers amplified the TCR CDR3 region. Using its own MiXCR run on the multiplex PCR reads, TCRdb lists one record per CDR3 protein. The table lists 700,000 to 950,000 distinct CDR3 sequences, roughly 32% of them singletons.

This receptor was identified in a woman aged 40 to 50 with Graves' hyperthyroidism. The sequencing sample was made of blood. The V gene is TRBV6-6, the J gene TRBJ2-7; 8 nucleotides agree with TRBD1. The CDR3, as DNA: TGTGCCAGCACCCGGACAGGGAGGACCTACGAGCAGTACTTC. Amino acid sequence: CASTRTGRTYEQYF.